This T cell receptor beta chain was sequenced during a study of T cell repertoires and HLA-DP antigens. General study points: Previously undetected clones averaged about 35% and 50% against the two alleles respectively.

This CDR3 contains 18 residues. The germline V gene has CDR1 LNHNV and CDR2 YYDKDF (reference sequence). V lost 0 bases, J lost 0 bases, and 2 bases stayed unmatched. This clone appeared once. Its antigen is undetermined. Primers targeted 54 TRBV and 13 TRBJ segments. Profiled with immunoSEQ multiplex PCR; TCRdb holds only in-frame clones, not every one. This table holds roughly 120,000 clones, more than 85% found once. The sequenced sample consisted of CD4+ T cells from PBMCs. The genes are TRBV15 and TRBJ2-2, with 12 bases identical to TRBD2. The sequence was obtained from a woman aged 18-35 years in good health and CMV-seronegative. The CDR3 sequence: CATSRDRTSGANTGELFF. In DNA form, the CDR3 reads TGTGCCACCAGCAGAGATCGGACTAGCGGGGCGAACACCGGGGAGCTGTTTTTT.